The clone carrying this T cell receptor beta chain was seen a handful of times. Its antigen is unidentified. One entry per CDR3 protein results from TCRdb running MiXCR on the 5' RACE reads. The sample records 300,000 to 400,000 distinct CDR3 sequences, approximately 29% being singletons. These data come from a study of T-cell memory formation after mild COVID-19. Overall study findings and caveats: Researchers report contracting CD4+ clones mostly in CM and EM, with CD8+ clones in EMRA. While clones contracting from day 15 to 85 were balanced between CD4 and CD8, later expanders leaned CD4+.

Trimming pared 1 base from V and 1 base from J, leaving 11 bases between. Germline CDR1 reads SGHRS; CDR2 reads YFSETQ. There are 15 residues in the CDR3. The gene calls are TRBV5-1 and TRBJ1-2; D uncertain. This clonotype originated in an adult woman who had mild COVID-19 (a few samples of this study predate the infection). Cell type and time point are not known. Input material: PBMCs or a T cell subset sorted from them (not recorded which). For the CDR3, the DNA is TGCGCCAGCAGCTTGAGCGGGATAGGTAACTATGGCTACACCTTC. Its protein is CASSLSGIGNYGYTF.